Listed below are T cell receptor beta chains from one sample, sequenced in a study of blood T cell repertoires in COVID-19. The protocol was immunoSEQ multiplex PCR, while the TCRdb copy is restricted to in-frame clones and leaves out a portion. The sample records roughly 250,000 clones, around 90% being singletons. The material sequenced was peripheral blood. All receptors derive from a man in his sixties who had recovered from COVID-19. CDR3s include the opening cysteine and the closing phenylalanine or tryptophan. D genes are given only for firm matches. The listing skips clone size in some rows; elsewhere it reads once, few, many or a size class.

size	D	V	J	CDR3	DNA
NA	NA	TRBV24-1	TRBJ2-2	CATSDFRNRVTGELFF	TGTGCCACCAGTGATTTTCGGAACAGGGTAACCGGGGAGCTGTTTTTT
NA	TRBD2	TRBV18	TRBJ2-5	CASSQLGGGSQETQYF	TGTGCCAGCTCACAACTTGGCGGGGGGTCCCAAGAGACCCAGTACTTC
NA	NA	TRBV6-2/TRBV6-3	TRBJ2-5	CASSYTRETQYF	TGTGCCAGCAGTTACACTCGGGAGACCCAGTACTTC
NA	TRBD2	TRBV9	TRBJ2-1	CASSVVWIERGDTYNEQFF	TGTGCCAGCAGCGTAGTTTGGATTGAGCGGGGGGACACCTACAATGAGCAGTTCTTC
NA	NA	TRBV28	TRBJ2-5	CASSTWTSRVGETQYF	TGTGCCAGCAGTACGTGGACATCCCGGGTGGGAGAGACCCAGTACTTC
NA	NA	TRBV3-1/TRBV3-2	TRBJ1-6	CASSQAGANSPLHF	TGTGCCAGCAGCCAAGCAGGGGCAAATTCACCCCTCCACTTT
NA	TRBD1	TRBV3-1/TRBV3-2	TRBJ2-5	CASSPWSGTGEETQYF	TGTGCCAGCAGCCCTTGGTCCGGGACAGGGGAAGAGACCCAGTACTTC
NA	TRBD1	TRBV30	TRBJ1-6	CAWRRTGVRNSPLHF	TGTGCCTGGAGACGGACAGGGGTACGCAATTCACCCCTCCACTTT
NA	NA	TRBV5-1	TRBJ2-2	CASRTKNTGELFF	TGCGCCAGTCGGACTAAGAACACCGGGGAGCTGTTTTTT
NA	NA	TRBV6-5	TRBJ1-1	CASKTTTGRNTEAFF	TGTGCCAGCAAAACTACGACAGGAAGGAACACTGAAGCTTTCTTT
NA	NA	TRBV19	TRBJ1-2	CASSQAGEGYTF	TGTGCCAGTAGTCAGGCGGGGGAAGGCTACACCTTC
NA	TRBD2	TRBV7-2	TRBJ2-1	CASSLARASSGGIRIF	TGTGCCAGCAGCTTAGCGCGTGCTTCTAGCGGGGGAATTCGGATCTTC
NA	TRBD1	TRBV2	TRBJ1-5	CASRPGQLNQPQHF	TGTGCCAGCAGGCCGGGACAGCTCAATCAGCCCCAGCATTTT
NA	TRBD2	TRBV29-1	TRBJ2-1	CSGDLAGGNEQFF	TGCAGCGGGGATCTAGCGGGGGGCAATGAGCAGTTCTTC
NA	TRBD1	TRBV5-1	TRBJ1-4	CASSSYSTGPDQKLFF	TGCGCCAGCAGCTCCTATTCGACAGGGCCAGATCAAAAACTGTTTTTT
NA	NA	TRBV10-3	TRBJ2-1	CAISTSSSYNEQFF	TGTGCCATCAGCACCTCTAGCTCCTACAATGAGCAGTTCTTC
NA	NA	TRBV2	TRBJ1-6	CATNRGYNSPLHF	TGTGCCACCAACCGGGGGTATAATTCACCCCTCCACTTT
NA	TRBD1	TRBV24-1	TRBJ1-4	CATSEVQGAGEKLFF	TGTGCCACCAGTGAAGTACAGGGGGCTGGAGAAAAACTGTTTTTT
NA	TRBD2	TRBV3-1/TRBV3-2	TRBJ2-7	CASNSGGSEQYF	TGTGCCAGCAACTCGGGGGGGTCCGAGCAGTACTTC
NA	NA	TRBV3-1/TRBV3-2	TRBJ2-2	CASSQDAGGGPGGAGELFF	TGTGCCAGCAGCCAAGATGCAGGGGGAGGACCTGGGGGCGCCGGGGAGCTGTTTTTT
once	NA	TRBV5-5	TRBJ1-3	CASSFKGDSGNTIYF	TGTGCCAGCAGCTTTAAGGGGGATTCTGGAAACACCATATATTTT
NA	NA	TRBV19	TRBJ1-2	CASSIAGANYGYTF	TGTGCCAGTAGTATAGCAGGGGCCAACTATGGCTACACCTTC
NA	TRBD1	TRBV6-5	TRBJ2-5	CEVRGQAGHGETQYF	TGTGAAGTTCGAGGACAGGCAGGCCATGGAGAGACCCAGTACTTC
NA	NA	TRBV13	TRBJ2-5	CASSPSEQETQYF	TGTGCCAGCAGTCCCAGCGAACAAGAGACCCAGTACTTC
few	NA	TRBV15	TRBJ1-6	CATSTRVGYSPLHF	TGTGCCACCAGCACCAGGGTCGGGTATTCACCCCTCCACTTT
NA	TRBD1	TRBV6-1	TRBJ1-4	CASSEGLVRDSRKLFF	TGTGCCAGCAGTGAAGGATTGGTTCGGGACAGTCGAAAACTGTTTTTT
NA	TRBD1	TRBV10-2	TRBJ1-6	CATSVGTGYSPLHF	TGCGCCACTTCAGTGGGGACAGGTTATTCACCCCTCCACTTT
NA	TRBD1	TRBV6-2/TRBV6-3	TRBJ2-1	CASSPGDSLNEQFF	TGTGCCAGCAGTCCCGGGGACAGCCTCAATGAGCAGTTCTTC
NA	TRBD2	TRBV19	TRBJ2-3	CASTGGGEEYF	TGTGCCAGTACGGGCGGGGGGGAAGAGTATTTT
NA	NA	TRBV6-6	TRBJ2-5	CASSYNGPQETQYF	TGTGCCAGCAGTTACAATGGGCCCCAAGAGACCCAGTACTTC
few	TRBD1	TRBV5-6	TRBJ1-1	CASSWTGKHTEAFF	TGTGCCAGCAGCTGGACAGGGAAACACACTGAAGCTTTCTTT
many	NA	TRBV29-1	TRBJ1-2	CSVSADYYGYTF	TGCAGCGTTTCGGCGGACTACTATGGCTACACCTTC
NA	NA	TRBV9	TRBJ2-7	CASSGGQTGLSYEQYF	TGTGCCAGCAGCGGCGGACAGACGGGGTTATCCTACGAGCAGTACTTC
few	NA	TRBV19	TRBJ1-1	CASRVLQASGTEAFF	TGTGCCAGTAGGGTCCTACAGGCCTCGGGCACTGAAGCTTTCTTT
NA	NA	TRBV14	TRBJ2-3	CASSLVDTQYF	TGTGCCAGCAGCCTCGTGGATACGCAGTATTTT
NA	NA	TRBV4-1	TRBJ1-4	CASSLLGGEKLFF	TGCGCCAGCAGCCTACTAGGCGGAGAAAAACTGTTTTTT
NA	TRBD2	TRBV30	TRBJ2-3	CAWSGGYTQYF	TGTGCCTGGAGCGGGGGGTATACGCAGTATTTT